The following is a T cell receptor beta chain sequence with its context. Its matching antigen is unknown. This record comes from a study of T cells in narcolepsy. Across the whole study: Donors had narcolepsy type 1 or type 2, or were healthy controls.

Trimming took off 4 bases at V and 0 bases at J, with 9 bases between the two ends. Per germline, CDR1 SEHNR and CDR2 FQNEAQ (reference sequence). This CDR3 spans 15 amino acids. Findings of the study overall: HCRT-specific and TRIB2-specific autoreactive clonotypes appeared among same-patient CSF and blood CD4+ clonotypes. Reportedly, autoreactive clonotypes were serially detected in patients' blood but not controls'. In some patient and control memory CD4+ samples, autoreactive clones were absent.

Some clones are missing from TCRdb's copy, which holds only in-frame ones; the method was immunoSEQ multiplex PCR. The sample lists under 20,000 clones; under 90% were seen once. Sequenced sample: memory (CD45RA-) CD4+ T cells from blood. The chain employs TRBV7-9 and TRBJ1-4; D unclear. The receptor's source is a human donor in good health. This CDR3 reads CASSSVLATNEKLFF. CDR3 DNA sequence: TGTGCCAGCAGCTCCGTCCTCGCAACTAATGAAAAACTGTTTTTT.